This is a list of T cell receptor beta chains from one sample in a study of blood T cells in healthy people across ages. TCRdb re-called the 5' RACE reads through MiXCR, storing one row per CDR3 protein. Here the sample spans 1.6 million or so distinct CDR3 sequences, 30% to 40% being singletons. The sample consisted of blood. Receptors were obtained from a woman in her twenties or thirties in good health. Both conserved end residues are part of each CDR3. D genes are given only for firm matches. For some rows the clone size is stated as once, few or many, or as a class when expanded; others skip it.

V,D,J,size,DNA,CDR3
TRBV20-1,.,TRBJ2-3,.,TGCAGTGCTAGAGACAGTTGGCCGGGACAACTCACAGATACGCAGTATTTT,CSARDSWPGQLTDTQYF
TRBV20-1,TRBD2,TRBJ2-1,few,TGCAGTGCTAGGGGCCTAAAGGGACTAGCCGTCTACAATGAGCAGTTCTTC,CSARGLKGLAVYNEQFF
TRBV20-1,TRBD2,TRBJ2-3,.,TGCAGCCTACTAGCGGGAGAAACAGATACGCAGTATTTT,CSLLAGETDTQYF
TRBV24-1,.,TRBJ1-2,.,TGTGCCACCAGTGATGCGGGGGGCGCCTACACCTTC,CATSDAGGAYTF
TRBV29-1,.,TRBJ1-1,once,TGCAGCGGGAGCAGGAACACTGAAGCTTTCTTT,CSGSRNTEAFF
TRBV6-5,TRBD2,TRBJ2-1,.,TGTGCCAGCAGTTACTTTCTAGCGGGAGCAAACTACAATGAGCAGTTCTTC,CASSYFLAGANYNEQFF
TRBV9,.,TRBJ1-2,few,TGTGCCAGCAGCGTAGAGGCGGGCAGGGGATCCTATGGCTACACCTTC,CASSVEAGRGSYGYTF
TRBV3-1,.,TRBJ2-3,.,TGTGCCAGCAGCCAACTAGAGGGCGCAGATACGCAGTATTTT,CASSQLEGADTQYF
TRBV3-1,.,TRBJ2-5,.,TGTGCCAGCAGCCAAGAAAACCCAGACTGGGGGTGGCAAGAGACCCAGTACTTC,CASSQENPDWGWQETQYF
TRBV6-6,.,TRBJ2-7,.,TGTGCCACCAGCGGTTCCCACGAGCAGTACTTC,CATSGSHEQYF
TRBV20-1,.,TRBJ1-1,few,TGCAGTGCTAGACAGGAGCTGATCGGCACTGAAGCTTTCTTT,CSARQELIGTEAFF